These T cell receptor beta chains were read from a single sample in a study of cytomegalovirus exposure and HLA in healthy donors. Measured with immunoSEQ multiplex PCR; TCRdb has only the in-frame clones, and not every one. The sample carries around 70,000 clones, about 75% recorded once. What was sequenced was PBMCs. Every receptor here comes from a man between 70 and 80 years old in good health and CMV-seronegative. Each CDR3 is given with its conserved first and last residue. D genes are given only for firm matches. Clone size is shown for a subset of rows, as once, few, many or a class of expanded clone.

J: TRBJ1-1
V: TRBV28
length: 14
size: .
D: .
CDR3: CASRGGEANTEAFF
DNA: TGTGCCAGCCGAGGGGGAGAAGCGAACACTGAAGCTTTCTTT

J: TRBJ1-1
V: TRBV30
length: 12
size: few
D: .
CDR3: CAWSVLTAEAFF
DNA: TGTGCCTGGAGTGTACTTACGGCTGAAGCTTTCTTT

J: TRBJ1-4
V: TRBV4-3
length: 16
size: few
D: .
CDR3: CASSQDPQRRNEKLFF
DNA: TGCGCCAGCAGCCAAGATCCCCAACGGCGGAATGAAAAACTGTTTTTT

J: TRBJ2-7
V: TRBV7-2
length: 11
size: once
D: .
CDR3: CASSFVVEQYF
DNA: TGTGCCAGCAGCTTTGTAGTCGAGCAGTACTTC

J: TRBJ1-4
V: TRBV19
length: 16
size: once
D: .
CDR3: CASSNFRGSTNEKLFF
DNA: TGTGCCAGTAGTAACTTCAGGGGTTCAACTAATGAAAAACTGTTTTTT

J: TRBJ2-3
V: TRBV5-4
length: 17
size: .
D: TRBD2
CDR3: CASSLPLAGAGADTQYF
DNA: TGTGCCAGCAGCCTTCCCCTAGCGGGAGCGGGGGCAGATACGCAGTATTTT

J: TRBJ2-2
V: TRBV10-1
length: 17
size: .
D: TRBD2
CDR3: CASSALAGDPNTGELFF
DNA: TGCGCCAGCAGTGCCCTAGCGGGGGACCCGAACACCGGGGAGCTGTTTTTT

J: TRBJ2-7
V: TRBV18
length: 14
size: few
D: .
CDR3: CASSPDSISYEQYF
DNA: TGTGCCAGCTCACCGGACAGTATCTCCTACGAGCAGTACTTC

J: TRBJ2-5
V: TRBV5-8
length: 14
size: .
D: .
CDR3: CASLIRNDQETQYF
DNA: TGTGCCAGCCTTATCAGGAACGATCAAGAGACCCAGTACTTC

J: TRBJ2-7
V: TRBV7-9
length: 17
size: many
D: TRBD2
CDR3: CASSLGGWTSGGDEQYF
DNA: TGTGCCAGCAGCTTAGGGGGATGGACTAGCGGGGGGGACGAGCAGTACTTC

J: TRBJ1-2
V: TRBV5-1
length: 16
size: .
D: TRBD1
CDR3: CASRAGTGAPLYGYTF
DNA: TGCGCCAGCAGGGCCGGGACAGGGGCACCCTTATATGGCTACACCTTC

J: TRBJ2-3
V: TRBV7-9
length: 15
size: few
D: TRBD1
CDR3: CASSLGTGATDTQYF
DNA: TGTGCCAGCAGCTTAGGTACAGGGGCCACAGATACGCAGTATTTT

J: TRBJ2-2
V: TRBV7-2
length: 15
size: few
D: TRBD1
CDR3: CASSTGQGGNGELFF
DNA: TGTGCCAGCAGCACGGGACAGGGGGGAAACGGGGAGCTGTTTTTT